A single sample is the source of the 18 T cell receptor beta chains below, sequenced in a study of graft-versus-host responses after intestinal transplantation. The data were produced by immunoSEQ multiplex PCR, yet TCRdb's version contains in-frame clones alone and is incomplete. Here the sample spans about 85,000 clones, 91% being singletons. For these TCRs, the target antigens are not known. The input for sequencing was unstimulated CD8+ T cells sorted from spleen or lymph node cells, taken before transplant. All receptors derive from a human donor who was the organ donor for an intestinal transplant.

The V gene is TRBV10-2, the J gene TRBJ1-1; D gene uncertain. Germline loops: CDR1 WSHSY, CDR2 SAAADI. The CDR3 consists of 14 residues. With 2 bases removed from V and 4 bases from J, the gap between germline ends came to 11 bases. The CDR3 DNA sequence: TGCGCCAGCAGTGAGCCCCGACCGAGCACTGAAGCTTTCTTT. As protein: CASSEPRPSTEAFF.

The chain uses TRBV4-1 and TRBJ1-6; the match to TRBD1 covers 7 bases. With V trimmed by 0 bases and J by 4 bases, 6 bases remained unmatched. The CDR3 runs 17 residues. Germline CDR1 reads MGHRA; CDR2 reads YSYEKL. DNA of the CDR3: TGCGCCAGCAGCCAAGAGACAGGGTACGAGTATAATTCACCCCTCCACTTT. Its translation: CASSQETGYEYNSPLHF.

The J gene is TRBJ1-2, the V gene TRBV6-1, with D uncertain. V lost 1 base and J 4 bases, leaving 13 bases between the germline ends. This CDR3 has 15 amino acids. Germline V gives CDR1 MNHNS, CDR2 SASEGT. The CDR3 loop reads CASSEGHPSIYGYTF. The CDR3 region has the DNA TGTGCCAGCAGTGAAGGCCATCCGTCTATCTATGGCTACACCTTC.

V usage is TRBV7-9 and J usage is TRBJ2-1; 7 nucleotides align to TRBD2. There are 18 residues in the CDR3. V dropped 1 base and J dropped 7; count of bases not matched to a gene: 16. The V gene's germline CDR1 is SEHNR and CDR2 FQNEAQ (reference sequence). For the CDR3, the DNA is TGTGCCAGCAGCTTAGAGCCTAGCGGTAACGTAAGAGGGAATGAGCAGTTCTTC. Its translation: CASSLEPSGNVRGNEQFF.

The chain has TRBV11-2 and TRBJ2-1; 8 bases line up with TRBD2. Germline V lookup: CDR1 SGHAT, CDR2 FQNNGV. With V trimmed by 5 bases and J by 10 bases, 10 bases remained unmatched. CDR3 length: 14 residues. The CDR3 is CASSIAGGGAEQFF. Written as DNA, the CDR3 is TGTGCCAGCAGCATCGCCGGGGGGGGCGCAGAGCAGTTCTTC.

V gene TRBV7-9 combines with J gene TRBJ2-1; 15 bases match TRBD2. Germline values: CDR1 SEHNR, CDR2 FQNEAQ (reference sequence). CDR3 length equals 17 residues. J gave up 5 bases and V 5 bases, and 7 bases lay outside the gene matches. CDR3 in DNA: TGTGCCAGCAGCACCGGGACTAGCGGGAGGAGTCACAATGAGCAGTTCTTC. Amino acid sequence: CASSTGTSGRSHNEQFF. The variable domain in full, completed from reference TRBV7-9 and TRBJ2-1, reads DTGVSQNPRHKITKRGQNVTFRCDPISEHNRLYWYRQTLGQGPEFLTYFQNEAQLEKSRLLSDRFSAERPKGSFSTLEIQRTEQGDSAMYLCASSTGTSGRSHNEQFFGPGTRLTVL.

About this clone itself: This CDR3 is also generated by other DNA sequences in the sample. This sequence joins TRBV7-9 and TRBJ2-7; D remains unclear. The CDR3 loop spans 13 amino acids. The germline V gene encodes CDR1 SEHNR and CDR2 FQNEAQ (reference sequence). Trimming removed 1 base from V and 2 bases from J, with 6 bases in between. The CDR3 loop reads CASSLEGTYEQYF. The CDR3 region has the DNA TGTGCCAGCAGCTTAGAAGGGACCTACGAGCAGTACTTC.

Only one count was recorded for this clone. The chain is built from TRBV4-1 and TRBJ2-1, with no clear D. The length of the CDR3 is 16 residues. Deletions cut 3 bases from V and 3 bases from J, with 15 bases between. Germline V gene sequence: CDR1 MGHRA, CDR2 YSYEKL. This CDR3 reads CASSHPWGGDYNEQFF. The DNA for the CDR3 is TGCGCCAGCAGCCACCCTTGGGGTGGAGACTACAATGAGCAGTTCTTC.

The chain couples TRBV5-4 to TRBJ2-3; 16 bases line up with TRBD2. This CDR3 contains 18 residues. Germline CDR1 and CDR2: SGHNT and YYREEE (reference sequence). V lost 0 bases to trimming and J lost 3 bases; unmatched junction nucleotides: 4. The CDR3 sequence: CASSLDGTSGGGTDTQYF. As DNA, the CDR3 is TGTGCCAGCAGCTTGGATGGGACTAGCGGGGGGGGGACAGATACGCAGTATTTT.

The V and J genes are TRBV11-2 and TRBJ2-3, with 9 positions matching TRBD2. The CDR3 length is 17 residues. Losses at the gene ends were 4 bases for V and 3 bases for J; bases not matched to a gene: 11. The germline V gene encodes CDR1 SGHAT and CDR2 FQNNGV. CDR3 protein: CASSSAGTSIITDTQYF. CDR3 DNA sequence: TGTGCCAGCAGCTCTGCAGGGACTAGCATAATAACAGATACGCAGTATTTT.

V is TRBV19 and J is TRBJ2-3; the D gene is possibly TRBD2 (6 bases). This CDR3 is built from 15 residues. Deletions cut 5 bases from V and 2 bases from J, with 14 bases between. Germline CDR1 LNHDA, CDR2 SQIVND (reference sequence). CDR3 residues: CASSFTSYSTDTQYF. DNA for the CDR3: TGTGCCAGTAGTTTTACTAGCTACTCCACAGATACGCAGTATTTT.

The V call is TRBV19, the J call TRBJ2-1, with 9 bases fitting TRBD2. Unmatched junction bases numbered 6, after V lost 3 bases and J lost 3 bases. CDR1 and CDR2 (germline): LNHDA, SQIVND (reference sequence). The CDR3 consists of 16 residues. The CDR3: CASSILAGGLYNEQFF. The CDR3 nucleotides are TGTGCCAGTAGTATTTTGGCGGGAGGGCTCTACAATGAGCAGTTCTTC.

The chain uses TRBV6-5 and TRBJ1-2; D is unresolved. Germline V gene sequence: CDR1 MNHEY, CDR2 SVGAGI. V lost 3 bases, J lost 2 bases, and 16 bases lay in between. This CDR3 has 16 amino acids. The CDR3 loop reads CASSYLPLWPNYGYTF. CDR3 DNA sequence: TGTGCCAGCAGTTATTTGCCCCTCTGGCCCAACTATGGCTACACCTTC.

The chain is built from TRBV6-5 and TRBJ1-4; maybe TRBD1 (5 bases). CDR3 length equals 15 residues. Germline CDR1 reads MNHEY; CDR2 reads SVGAGI. The ends were cut back, 2 bases at V and 7 bases at J, with 14 bases in the middle. CDR3: CASSYAAGAGEKLFF. The CDR3 region has the DNA TGTGCCAGCAGTTACGCGGCCGGGGCGGGTGAAAAACTGTTTTTT.

This rearrangement joins TRBV19 to TRBJ1-4, with D unresolved. The CDR3 sequence is 11 residues long. Germline CDR1 reads LNHDA; CDR2 reads SQIVND (reference sequence). Trimming took 3 bases from V and 12 from J, leaving 8 bases between them. Here the CDR3 reads CASSMGGELFF. CDR3 DNA sequence: TGTGCCAGTAGTATGGGCGGTGAACTGTTTTTT.

The chain uses TRBV5-4 and TRBJ1-2; D perhaps matches TRBD1 (5 bases). V lost 6 bases and J lost 8, with 20 bases in between. Per the germline V gene, CDR1 is SGHNT and CDR2 is YYREEE (reference sequence). There are 14 residues in the CDR3. Written as DNA, the CDR3 is TGTGCCAGCACCGAGGTCGGGGGAAAAGGGGGCTACACCTTC. Protein: CASTEVGGKGGYTF.

The CDR3 DNA is TGCGCCAGCAGCCAAGATCAAGGGCTTAACACTGAAGCTTTCTTT. This codes for CASSQDQGLNTEAFF. The gene calls are TRBV4-1 and TRBJ1-1; D is ambiguous. Germline loops: CDR1 MGHRA, CDR2 YSYEKL. The CDR3 length is 15 residues. Trimming removed 0 bases from V and 2 bases from J, with 10 bases in between.

The chain uses TRBV19 and TRBJ2-7; D is possibly TRBD1 (5 bases). CDR3 length: 15 residues. Per the germline V gene, CDR1 is LNHDA and CDR2 is SQIVND (reference sequence). The V end lost 6 bases, the J end lost 4 bases, and 19 bases lay between the germline ends. CDR3 coding DNA: TGTGCCAGTAGCCTCTCAGGGTCCGGTCTGTACGAGCAGTACTTC. This codes for CASSLSGSGLYEQYF.